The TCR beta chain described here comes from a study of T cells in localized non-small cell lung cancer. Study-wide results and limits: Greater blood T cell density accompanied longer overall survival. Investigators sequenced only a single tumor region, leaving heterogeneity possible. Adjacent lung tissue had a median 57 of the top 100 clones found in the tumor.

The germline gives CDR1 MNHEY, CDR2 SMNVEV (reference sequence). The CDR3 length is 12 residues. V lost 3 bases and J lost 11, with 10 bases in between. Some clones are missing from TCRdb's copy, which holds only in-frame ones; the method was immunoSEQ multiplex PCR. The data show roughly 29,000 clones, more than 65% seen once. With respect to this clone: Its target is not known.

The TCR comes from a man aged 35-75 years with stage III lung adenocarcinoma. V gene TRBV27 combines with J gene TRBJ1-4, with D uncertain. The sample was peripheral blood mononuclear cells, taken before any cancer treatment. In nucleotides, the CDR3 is TGTGCCAGCAGTTTCTCGGGTGGTAAACTGTTTTTT. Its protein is CASSFSGGKLFF.